This TCR beta chain is from a study of T cell responses to AZD1222 COVID-19 vaccine (dated by TCRdb to the early 2020s). Notes on the research overall: AZD1222 recipients whose second dose came at about 4 weeks and those whose second dose came at about 12 weeks were combined into one group, since spike-specific TCR depth and breadth did not differ between the two schedules. A total of 233 trial participants underwent TCR sequencing, of whom nearly 210 received two doses of AZD1222 and some 25 received two doses of the MenACWY control vaccine. Enrollment into the trials was organized by age into subgroups of 18-55, 56-69 and 70-plus years, and those subgroups contained roughly 140, 27 and 60 TCR-sequenced participants, respectively.

The junction shows trimming of 3 bases on V and 5 bases on J, plus 13 bases between the germline ends. The CDR3 runs 14 residues from the cysteine to the phenylalanine. Only the CDR3 DNA is retained, 42 bases long and in frame from the first base. CDR1 and CDR2 are read off the germline V gene (reference sequence) as LGHDT and YNNKEL. This specimen's time point label, per the study, means: baseline before first vaccination. Vaccinee samples were obtained from the UK trials COV001 and COV002, which included a single-blind randomized controlled phase 2/3 trial of AZD1222 (ChAdOx1 nCoV-19) in healthy adults. Trial participant PBMC samples were collected at day 0 and day 28 after the second dose for TCRbeta chain sequencing. The CDR3 regions of human TCRbeta chains were analyzed by immunosequencing. The source study handled its data this way. Repertoire TCRs were checked for matches against a reference library of SARS-CoV-2-specific TCRs that had been generated using the MIRA antigen-specificity platform. Breadth meant the fraction of unique TCRs that were SARS-CoV-2-associated, whereas depth meant the fraction of total T cells that were SARS-CoV-2-associated. Using the MIRA data, every spike-specific TCR was mapped to the spike region that the TCR reacted to and assigned to either a CD4 or a CD8 class. Log10-transformed breadth and depth values were compared by one-way ANOVA with Sidak's multiple comparisons tests. The table comes from immuneACCESS by way of TCRdb, which keeps in-frame sequences with V and J called. Part of the clones is missing from these tables; in studies checked, under half for an unresolved V gene and the rest for unknown reasons. D and trimming come from the DNA, and the V and J calls and clone size come from that table. Within this sample are 75,000 to 100,000 clones, with 75% to 90% of them counted one time only. The top ten clonotypes cover 26% of the sample.

Notes on this clone: The antigen this receptor binds is unknown. No much larger clone is present one base from it, and per-base qualities are unavailable.

The study at large found these results: Participants were mostly white British, with more females than males. The authors suggested clonal diversity may have been underestimated. Because no day 14 peak-response samples were available, repertoires were characterized only after the peak T cell response. The vaccine-associated CD4 TCRs covered the entire spike protein, and the dominant responses fell in regions 160-218 and 743-854. Only 5 to 7 AZD1222 recipients were SARS-CoV-2 seropositive at baseline, limiting conclusions about previously exposed vaccinees. After two AZD1222 doses, both the breadth and the depth of spike-specific TCRs were significantly higher than at day 0 and than in MenACWY recipients. The 56-69-year group was small, and its depth increase did not reach significance, likely because of low power. Reportedly, close to half of the unique spike-specific TCRs recognized epitopes lying outside the regions that are mutated in the B.1.351 and B.1.1.7 variants.

This specimen was peripheral blood, taken on day 0 of AZD1222 vaccination. The clonotype comes from an adult in good health. The chain joins TRBV3-1 (or the pseudogene TRBV3-2) to TRBJ1-2, with no confidently assigned D gene. The base sequence is TGTGCCAGCAGCCATGAGACCCGAACGTATGGCTACACCTTC. The translation is CASSHETRTYGYTF.